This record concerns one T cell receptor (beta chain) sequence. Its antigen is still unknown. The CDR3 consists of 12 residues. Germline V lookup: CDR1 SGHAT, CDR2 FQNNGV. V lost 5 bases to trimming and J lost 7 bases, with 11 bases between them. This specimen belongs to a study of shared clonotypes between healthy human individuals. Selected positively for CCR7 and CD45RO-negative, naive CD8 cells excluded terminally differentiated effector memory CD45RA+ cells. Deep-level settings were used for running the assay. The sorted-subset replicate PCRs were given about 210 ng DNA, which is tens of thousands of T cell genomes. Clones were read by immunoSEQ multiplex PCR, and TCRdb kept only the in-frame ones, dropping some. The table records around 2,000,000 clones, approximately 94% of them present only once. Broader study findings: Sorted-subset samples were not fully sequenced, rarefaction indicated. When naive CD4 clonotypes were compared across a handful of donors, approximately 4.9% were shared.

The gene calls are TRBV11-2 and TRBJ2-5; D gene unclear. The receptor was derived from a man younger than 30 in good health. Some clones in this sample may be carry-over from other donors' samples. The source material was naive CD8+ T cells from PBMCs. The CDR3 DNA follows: TGTGCCAGCAGCACGCTCGGAGTGACCCAGTACTTC. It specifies CASSTLGVTQYF.